A selection of T cell receptor beta chains follows, all from one sample in a study of CD4 T cells in relation to SARS-CoV-2 and coronaviruses. The repertoire was sequenced with immunoSEQ multiplex PCR; TCRdb's copy has only in-frame clones and lacks some. This sample has roughly 63,000 clones, with about 94% found just once. The sequenced sample was naive CD4+ T cells from PBMCs. The receptors were gathered from a human donor in good health. CDR3s include the opening cysteine and the closing phenylalanine or tryptophan. Each record gives: V gene, J gene, D gene, CDR3 protein, CDR3 DNA. A D gene is named only where the DNA matches it firmly.

v_call: TRBV30
j_call: TRBJ1-1
d_call: TRBD1
cdr3_aa: CAWTRQGNTEAFF
cdr3_nt: TGTGCCTGGACAAGACAGGGGAACACTGAAGCTTTCTTT

v_call: TRBV27
j_call: TRBJ2-7
d_call: TRBD1
cdr3_aa: CASSLSFTRTGGSEQYF
cdr3_nt: TGTGCCAGCAGTTTATCTTTTACCCGGACAGGGGGAAGCGAGCAGTACTTC

v_call: TRBV2
j_call: TRBJ2-3
d_call: TRBD2
cdr3_aa: CASSAAGGAGGPEDTQYF
cdr3_nt: TGTGCCAGCAGCGCCGCGGGGGGCGCGGGAGGGCCTGAGGATACGCAGTATTTT

v_call: TRBV5-1
j_call: TRBJ2-2
d_call: TRBD2
cdr3_aa: CASTRGDNTGELFF
cdr3_nt: TGCGCCAGCACCCGGGGGGACAACACCGGGGAGCTGTTTTTT

v_call: TRBV6-5
j_call: TRBJ2-3
d_call: NA
cdr3_aa: CASSLSISDTQYF
cdr3_nt: TGTGCCAGCAGCCTGAGTATTTCGGATACGCAGTATTTT

v_call: TRBV19
j_call: TRBJ2-7
d_call: TRBD2
cdr3_aa: CASRSGSGRVYEQYF
cdr3_nt: TGTGCCAGTAGATCGGGGAGCGGGAGAGTGTACGAGCAGTACTTC

v_call: TRBV6-5
j_call: TRBJ2-2
d_call: NA
cdr3_aa: CASSYSNRVGTGELFF
cdr3_nt: TGTGCCAGCAGTTACTCGAACAGGGTGGGCACCGGGGAGCTGTTTTTT

v_call: TRBV19
j_call: TRBJ2-7
d_call: TRBD2
cdr3_aa: CASSITLNSGTARTSGSYEQYF
cdr3_nt: TGTGCCAGTAGTATAACACTAAACTCCGGGACAGCCAGGACTAGCGGATCCTACGAGCAGTACTTC

v_call: TRBV6-1
j_call: TRBJ1-1
d_call: TRBD1
cdr3_aa: CASSALGQGLNTEAFF
cdr3_nt: TGTGCCAGCAGTGCCTTGGGACAGGGTTTGAACACTGAAGCTTTCTTT

v_call: TRBV28
j_call: TRBJ2-7
d_call: TRBD1
cdr3_aa: CASSDTGGRYYEQYF
cdr3_nt: TGTGCCAGCAGTGATACAGGGGGCCGCTACTACGAGCAGTACTTC

v_call: TRBV2
j_call: TRBJ2-7
d_call: TRBD1
cdr3_aa: CASSEILPGSTGSGAYEQYF
cdr3_nt: TGTGCCAGCAGTGAAATCCTCCCTGGGTCGACAGGGTCTGGAGCGTACGAGCAGTACTTC

v_call: TRBV18
j_call: TRBJ2-3
d_call: TRBD1
cdr3_aa: CASSPLQGADTQYF
cdr3_nt: TGTGCCAGCTCACCACTCCAGGGGGCAGATACGCAGTATTTT

v_call: TRBV9
j_call: TRBJ1-2
d_call: NA
cdr3_aa: CASSPLMGLSYGYTF
cdr3_nt: TGTGCCAGCAGCCCCCTAATGGGGCTGAGCTATGGCTACACCTTC

v_call: TRBV28
j_call: TRBJ2-1
d_call: NA
cdr3_aa: CASIPTRTTYNEQFF
cdr3_nt: TGTGCCAGCATCCCTACCCGGACTACCTACAATGAGCAGTTCTTC

v_call: TRBV11-2
j_call: TRBJ2-3
d_call: TRBD2
cdr3_aa: CASSLDVAGGPTDTQYF
cdr3_nt: TGTGCCAGCAGCTTAGACGTAGCGGGAGGGCCTACAGATACGCAGTATTTT